The entry below describes one TCR beta chain. Its specificity is unknown. The source of the sample is a study of T-cell memory formation after mild COVID-19. General observations from the study: Contracting clones from day 15 to 85 showed balanced CD4/CD8; later expanders favored CD4+. Pre-infection memory harbored some responding clones, suggesting cross-reactive memory joined.

The CDR3 length is 15 residues. CDR1 is DFQATT and CDR2 is SNEGSKA in the germline V gene (reference sequence). J gave up 5 bases and V 5 bases, and 13 bases lay outside the gene matches. From the 5' RACE reads, TCRdb called clonotypes with MiXCR, one entry per CDR3 protein. The sample has almost 350,000 distinct CDR3 sequences, 20% to 25% seen once. The clonotype originates from a man between 18 and 29 years old who had mild COVID-19 (a few samples of this study predate the infection). Cell type and time point are not known. Source material: PBMCs or a T cell subset sorted from them (not recorded which). This sequence joins TRBV20-1 and TRBJ2-7; 9 nucleotides line up with TRBD2. The CDR3 region has the DNA TGCAGTGCTCTCCCCCTCCTAGCGGGGACGAACGAGCAGTACTTC. Its protein is CSALPLLAGTNEQYF.